One and the same sample provided the 24 T cell receptor beta chains below, sequenced in a study of T-cell reconstitution after alpha-beta-depleted transplantation in children. Preparation of the TCRbeta library used unique molecular identifiers. TCRdb called the PCR reads again in MiXCR, with one record for every CDR3 protein. The sample consists of approximately 200,000 distinct CDR3 sequences, 6.3% of them appearing once. The sample was PBMCs, taken before TCRalphabeta/CD19-depleted stem cell transplant. Receptors were obtained from a girl in the first two years of life with combined immunodeficiency, due to receive a stem cell transplant.

The table lists this clonotype with many counts. The chain carries TRBV12-3 or TRBV12-4 and TRBJ2-3, with TRBD2 identical over 8 bases. V lost 5 bases, J lost 6 bases, and 4 bases stayed unmatched. The CDR3 runs 13 residues. The CDR3 reads CASSPAGEDTQYF. DNA of the CDR3: TGTGCCAGCAGTCCAGCGGGAGAGGATACGCAGTATTTT.

This clonotype was seen many times. The chain uses TRBV3-1 and TRBJ2-3, with 8 bases identical to TRBD2. V lost 4 bases and J lost 1; bases outside the gene matches: 10. CDR1 and CDR2 from the germline V gene are LGHDT and YNNKEL (reference sequence). The CDR3 sequence is 17 residues long. The CDR3 DNA reads TGTGCCAGCAGCCCCGGTATTAGCGGGGAGCGCACAGATACGCAGTATTTT. Translating gives CASSPGISGERTDTQYF.

Many counts were recorded for this clonotype. V usage is TRBV12-5 and J usage is TRBJ2-1, with 8 bases matching TRBD2. The junction had 6 bases not matched to a gene; V was cut back by 5 bases and J by 9 bases. The CDR3 length is 13 residues. In germline, CDR1 is LGHNT, CDR2 FRNRAP. The CDR3 protein is CASGPGGGSEQFF. CDR3 coding DNA: TGTGCTAGTGGTCCCGGGGGGGGCAGTGAGCAGTTCTTC.

This clonotype was picked up many times. V gene TRBV7-2 combines with J gene TRBJ2-3; 13 bases are shared with TRBD2. Germline trimming cut 3 bases from V and 2 bases from J; bases unmatched to any gene: 2. The CDR3 has 16 amino acids. CDR1 is SGHTA, CDR2 FQGNSA, per germline. DNA for the CDR3: TGTGCCAGCAGCTTTACTAGCGGGGGGGCCACAGATACGCAGTATTTT. It yields the protein CASSFTSGGATDTQYF.

This clonotype has ten or more counts. J is TRBJ2-1 and V is TRBV20-1; 10 nucleotides match TRBD2. Germline V gene sequence: CDR1 DFQATT, CDR2 SNEGSKA (reference sequence). The CDR3 contains 18 residues. Unmatched junction bases numbered 13, after V lost 3 bases and J lost 2 bases. CDR3 region: CSASPTSGALYPYNEQFF. CDR3 nucleotide sequence: TGCAGTGCTAGTCCAACTAGCGGGGCACTCTACCCCTACAATGAGCAGTTCTTC.

This clonotype was found many times. The chain links TRBV15 to TRBJ2-1; the match to TRBD2 covers 9 bases. The junction had 11 bases not matched to a gene; V was cut back by 1 base and J by 10 bases. CDR1 is LNHNV, CDR2 YYDKDF, per germline (reference sequence). The CDR3 consists of 16 residues. The CDR3 bases are TGTGCCACCAGCAGAGGGGGTGCGGGAGGGCCACGGGAGCAGTTCTTC. It specifies CATSRGGAGGPREQFF.

This clonotype has at least ten counts. The V gene is TRBV7-3, the J gene TRBJ2-5; D is perhaps TRBD2 (7 bases). This CDR3 spans 17 amino acids. Looked up from germline, CDR1 is SGHTA and CDR2 is FQGTGA. Trimming took 5 bases from V and 0 from J, leaving 19 bases between them. In nucleotides, the CDR3 is TGTGCCAGCAGCCCCTCGTTTGGGGGGGGCTACCAAGAGACCCAGTACTTC. Its translation is CASSPSFGGGYQETQYF.

This clonotype was counted many times. The chain has TRBV11-1 and TRBJ2-1; 7 positions agree with TRBD1. Germline values: CDR1 SGHAT, CDR2 FQDESV (reference sequence). The CDR3 spans 20 residues. The junction had 22 bases not matched to a gene; V was cut back by 2 bases and J by 6 bases. The CDR3 sequence: CASSLLLDETGNWGRNEQFF. The DNA of the CDR3 is TGTGCCAGCAGCTTATTGCTAGACGAGACAGGGAATTGGGGGCGCAATGAGCAGTTCTTC.

This clonotype occurred many times. A read error may account for a junction end that differs from germline. The chain is built from TRBV20-1 and TRBJ2-5, with TRBD2 matching over 13 bases. The CDR3 runs 15 residues. Germline values: CDR1 DFQATT, CDR2 SNEGSKA (reference sequence). The CDR3 loop is CSTSGGELGQETQYF. The CDR3 DNA follows: TGCAGTACTAGCGGGGGGGAGTTAGGCCAAGAGACCCAGTACTTC.

V gene TRBV12-3 or TRBV12-4 combines with J gene TRBJ2-1, with 12 nucleotides matching TRBD2. This CDR3 has 15 residues. The ends lost 3 bases at V and 8 bases at J; junction bases unmatched: 5. This chain's CDR3 is CASSFPSGGGDEQFF. The CDR3 DNA is TGTGCCAGCAGTTTCCCTAGCGGGGGGGGGGATGAGCAGTTCTTC.

This clonotype has a count of ten or more. The genes are TRBV4-1 and TRBJ2-1; 9 bases map to TRBD2. This CDR3 contains 16 residues. V lost 0 bases and J lost 8; bases outside the gene matches: 8. Germline V gives CDR1 MGHRA, CDR2 YSYEKL. The DNA of the CDR3 is TGCGCCAGCAGCCAAGATTGGGCGGGGGGGCCTCATGAGCAGTTCTTC. The encoded protein is CASSQDWAGGPHEQFF.

This clonotype was seen a handful of times. This CDR3 reads CASSPISIWGRTNEKLFF. The CDR3 DNA reads as TGTGCCAGCTCACCTATTAGTATATGGGGCCGGACTAATGAAAAACTGTTTTTT. The chain employs TRBV18 and TRBJ1-4, with D possibly matching TRBD1 (5 bases). The germline V gene has CDR1 KGHSH and CDR2 LQKENI. Trimming cost V 3 bases and J 2 bases, with 19 bases left between them. This CDR3 is 18 amino acids long.

The sample holds many counts of this clonotype. The V and J genes are TRBV11-1 and TRBJ2-5; 10 bases map to TRBD1. The ends lost 5 bases at V and 4 bases at J; junction bases unmatched: 7. CDR1 and CDR2 from the germline V gene are SGHAT and FQDESV (reference sequence). CDR3 length equals 15 residues. The CDR3 coding sequence is TGTGCCAGCAGCACACCGGGACAGGGGCGAGAGACCCAGTACTTC. This gives the protein CASSTPGQGRETQYF.

On this clonotype itself: One base away lies a much larger clone, so this may be a sequencing read error. CDR3 in amino acids: CASSQTPVLQAAVGNQPQHF. In DNA, the CDR3 is TGTGCCAGCAGCCAGACTCCTGTTCTGCAGGCAGCGGTAGGGAATCAGCCCCAGCATTTT. The chain recombines TRBV4-2 with TRBJ1-5; D not certain. V was pared by 3 bases and J by 4 bases, with 28 bases between. CDR1 is LGHNA, CDR2 YNFKEQ, per germline. The CDR3 loop spans 20 amino acids.

The sample holds many counts of this clonotype. The chain has TRBV12-3 or TRBV12-4 and TRBJ1-4; D not resolved. Trimming shortened V by 4 bases and J by 4 bases, and 4 bases separated the two germline ends. The CDR3 loop spans 12 amino acids. CDR3 in amino acids: CASSSSNEKLFF. The CDR3 DNA sequence: TGTGCCAGCAGTTCGAGTAATGAAAAACTGTTTTTT.

The table lists this clonotype with many counts. V and J are TRBV28 and TRBJ2-1, with 8 bases fitting TRBD2. With 5 bases clipped from V and 9 bases from J, the junction kept 15 bases outside the gene matches. CDR3 size: 16 residues. Germline CDR1 is MDHEN and CDR2 is SYDVKM. CDR3 in DNA: TGTGCCAGCAGTCCACCGGGACTAGTCGGGTCAGGTGAGCAGTTCTTC. It encodes CASSPPGLVGSGEQFF.

This clonotype was counted many times. CDR3 nucleotide sequence: TGTGCTAGTGGTTTGGTACACGGGCCCACCGGGGAGCTGTTTTTT. This sequence encodes CASGLVHGPTGELFF. This sequence joins TRBV12-5 and TRBJ2-2; D is unresolved. Germline V CDR1 and CDR2: LGHNT, FRNRAP. The CDR3 extends over 15 amino acids. V lost 0 bases, J lost 4 bases, and 9 bases lay in between. Drawing the rest from reference TRBV12-5 and TRBJ2-2, the complete variable domain is DARVTQTPRHKVTEMGQEVTMRCQPILGHNTVFWYRQTMMQGLELLAYFRNRAPLDDSGMPKDRFSAEMPDATLATLKIQPSEPRDSAVYFCASGLVHGPTGELFFGEGSRLTVL.

Many counts were recorded for this clonotype. The chain recombines TRBV20-1 with TRBJ2-5; 12 bases align to TRBD2. Germline V gene sequence: CDR1 DFQATT, CDR2 SNEGSKA (reference sequence). The CDR3 is 19 residues long. The V gene end was trimmed by 0 bases and the J gene end by 5 bases; junction bases not matched to a gene: 16. CDR3 sequence (DNA): TGCAGTGCTAGAGATCCCAACTTAGGACTAGCGGGAAAGGTGGAGACCCAGTACTTC. Its translation is CSARDPNLGLAGKVETQYF.

As to this clonotype: The junction shows a germline mismatch at one end, possibly a read error. The rearrangement links TRBV20-1 to TRBJ2-4, with 15 bases aligning to TRBD2. The CDR3 spans 17 residues. CDR1 and CDR2 from the germline V gene are DFQATT and SNEGSKA (reference sequence). The CDR3 here is CCARDPRTSGGEYIQYF. The CDR3 DNA reads TGCTGTGCTAGAGATCCCAGGACTAGCGGGGGGGAGTACATTCAGTACTTC.

This clonotype was counted many times. The chain links TRBV27 to TRBJ1-1; D remains ambiguous. The germline V gene encodes CDR1 MNHEY and CDR2 SMNVEV (reference sequence). This CDR3 spans 13 amino acids. The V end was cut by 5 bases, the J end by 0 bases, with 7 bases between. The CDR3 DNA sequence: TGTGCCAGCAGTAGGTCCATGAACACTGAAGCTTTCTTT. Translating gives CASSRSMNTEAFF.

With regard to this clonotype: A much larger clone differs by one base, so this may be a read error. The CDR3 does not close with the conserved phenylalanine or tryptophan, likely indicating a read error. The chain joins TRBV12-3 or TRBV12-4 to TRBJ1-4; D ambiguous. V lost 5 bases to trimming and J lost 0 bases, with 10 bases between them. The CDR3 is made up of 15 amino acids. The DNA of the CDR3 is TGTGCCAGCAGTGCCGCTCTTGCAACTAATGAAAAACTGTTTTCT. Its protein product is CASSAALATNEKLFS.

This clonotype came up many times. The rearrangement links TRBV5-1 to TRBJ1-1, with 8 bases lining up with TRBD1. The CDR3 runs to 14 residues. The germline CDR1 and CDR2 sequences are SGHRS and YFSETQ. Trimming removed 5 bases from V and 1 base from J; junction bases left unmatched: 4. CDR3 protein: CASRAGTGNTEAFF. Written as DNA, the CDR3 is TGCGCCAGCAGAGCCGGGACAGGGAACACTGAAGCTTTCTTT.

This clonotype has at least ten counts. J is TRBJ2-7 and V is TRBV7-9, with D possibly TRBD2 on 5 matching bases. This CDR3 is built from 14 residues. V shed 2 bases and J shed 2 bases, with 10 bases lying between them. CDR1 is SEHNR and CDR2 is FQNEAQ in the germline V gene (reference sequence). CDR3 in amino acids: CASSLTLAPYEQYF. The CDR3 nucleotides are TGTGCCAGCAGCTTAACTCTAGCCCCCTACGAGCAGTACTTC. Combining the CDR3 with reference TRBV7-9 and TRBJ2-7 gives the whole variable domain DTGVSQNPRHKITKRGQNVTFRCDPISEHNRLYWYRQTLGQGPEFLTYFQNEAQLEKSRLLSDRFSAERPKGSFSTLEIQRTEQGDSAMYLCASSLTLAPYEQYFGPGTRLTVT.

This clonotype showed up many times. The V call is TRBV10-3, the J call TRBJ2-2; possibly TRBD1 for D (6 bases). Deletions cut 5 bases from V and 1 base from J, with 23 bases between. CDR1 and CDR2 (germline): ENHRY, SYGVKD. The CDR3 spans 19 residues. This CDR3 reads CAISSHDRDIGLNTGELFF. CDR3 sequence (DNA): TGTGCCATCAGTAGCCATGACCGGGACATCGGTCTGAACACCGGGGAGCTGTTTTTT.